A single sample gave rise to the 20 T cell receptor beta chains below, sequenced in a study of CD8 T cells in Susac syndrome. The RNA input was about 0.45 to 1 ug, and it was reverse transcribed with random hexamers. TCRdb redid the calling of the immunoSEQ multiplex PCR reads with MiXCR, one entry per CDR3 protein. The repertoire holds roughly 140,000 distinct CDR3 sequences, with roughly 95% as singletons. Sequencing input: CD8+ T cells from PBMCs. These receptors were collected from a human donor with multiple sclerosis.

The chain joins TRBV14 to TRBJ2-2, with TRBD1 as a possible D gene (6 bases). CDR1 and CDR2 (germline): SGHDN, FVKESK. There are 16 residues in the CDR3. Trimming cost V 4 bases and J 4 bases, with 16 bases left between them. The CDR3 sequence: CASSPWAGVATGELFF. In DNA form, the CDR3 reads TGTGCCAGCAGCCCCTGGGCAGGGGTTGCCACCGGGGAGCTGTTTTTT.

CDR3 sequence: CASSLRAGRYEQYV. CDR3 DNA sequence: TGTGCCAGCAGTTTAAGGGCGGGGCGGTACGAGCAGTACGTC. The rearrangement joins TRBV27 to TRBJ2-7; a weak D match, TRBD2 (6 bases). The CDR3 has 14 amino acids. The germline V gene has CDR1 MNHEY and CDR2 SMNVEV (reference sequence). With 2 bases removed from V and 4 bases from J, the gap between germline ends came to 12 bases.

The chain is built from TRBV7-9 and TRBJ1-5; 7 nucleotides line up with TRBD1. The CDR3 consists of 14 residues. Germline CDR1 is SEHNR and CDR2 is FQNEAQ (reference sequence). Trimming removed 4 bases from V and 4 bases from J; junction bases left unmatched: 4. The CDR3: CASSYGTVNQPQHF. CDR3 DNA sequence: TGTGCCAGCAGCTACGGGACAGTGAATCAGCCCCAGCATTTT.

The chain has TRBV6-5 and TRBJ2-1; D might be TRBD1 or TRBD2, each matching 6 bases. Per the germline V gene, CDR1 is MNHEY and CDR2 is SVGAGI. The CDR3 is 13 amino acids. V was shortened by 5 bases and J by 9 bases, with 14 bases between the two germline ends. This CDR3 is CASSVGGQSEQFF. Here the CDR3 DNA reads TGTGCCAGCAGTGTCGGGGGCCAGAGTGAGCAGTTCTTC.

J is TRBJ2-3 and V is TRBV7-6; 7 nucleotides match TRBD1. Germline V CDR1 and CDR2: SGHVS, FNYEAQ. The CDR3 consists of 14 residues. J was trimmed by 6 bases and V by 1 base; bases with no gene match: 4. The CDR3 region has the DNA TGTGCCAGCAGCTTAGAGGGGGCGTGGGATACGCAGTATTTT. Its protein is CASSLEGAWDTQYF. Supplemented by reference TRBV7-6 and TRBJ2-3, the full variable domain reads GAGVSQSPRYKVTKRGQDVALRCDPISGHVSLYWYRQALGQGPEFLTYFNYEAQQDKSGLPNDRFSAERPEGSISTLTIQRTEQRDSAMYRCASSLEGAWDTQYFGPGTRLTVL.

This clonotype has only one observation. The CDR3 DNA is TGCAGCGTGCATTCCGGGACAGGGGACCTCTATGGCTACACCTTC. Translated: CSVHSGTGDLYGYTF. This rearrangement joins TRBV29-1 to TRBJ1-2; TRBD1 agrees at 10 bases. The junction had 11 bases not matched to a gene; V was cut back by 6 bases and J by 4 bases. This CDR3 comprises 15 residues. Germline CDR1 is SQVTM and CDR2 is ANQGSEA.

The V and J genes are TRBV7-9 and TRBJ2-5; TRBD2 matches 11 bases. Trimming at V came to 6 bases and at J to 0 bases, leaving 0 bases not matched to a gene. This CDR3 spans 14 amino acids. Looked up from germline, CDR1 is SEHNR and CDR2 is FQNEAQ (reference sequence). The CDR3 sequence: CASRLAGDQETQYF. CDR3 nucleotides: TGTGCCAGCAGACTAGCGGGGGACCAAGAGACCCAGTACTTC.

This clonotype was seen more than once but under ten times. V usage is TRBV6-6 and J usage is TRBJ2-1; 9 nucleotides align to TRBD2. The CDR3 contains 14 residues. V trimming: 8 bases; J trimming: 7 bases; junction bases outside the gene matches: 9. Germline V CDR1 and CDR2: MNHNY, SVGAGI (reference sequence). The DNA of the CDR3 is TGTGCCAGCTCCCTGGGCGGGGGGGGGAATGAGCAGTTCTTC. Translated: CASSLGGGGNEQFF.

CDR3 nucleotides: TGCGCCAGCAGCTTACTACAGGGGCCCGAGCAGTACTTC. Amino acid sequence: CASSLLQGPEQYF. The chain joins TRBV5-1 to TRBJ2-7; 7 bases fit TRBD1. Germline CDR1 SGHRS, CDR2 YFSETQ. The V gene end was trimmed by 2 bases and the J gene end by 6 bases; junction bases not matched to a gene: 5. This CDR3 contains 13 residues.

The CDR3 loop is CASSQEDRVNTEAFF. CDR3 DNA: TGTGCCAGCAGCCAGGAAGACAGGGTGAACACTGAAGCTTTCTTT. The genes are TRBV3-1 and TRBJ1-1, with 7 bases aligning to TRBD1. The CDR3 runs to 15 residues. The V and J ends lost 3 bases and 0 bases, in that order; junction bases with no gene match: 4. Looked up from germline, CDR1 is LGHDT and CDR2 is YNNKEL (reference sequence).

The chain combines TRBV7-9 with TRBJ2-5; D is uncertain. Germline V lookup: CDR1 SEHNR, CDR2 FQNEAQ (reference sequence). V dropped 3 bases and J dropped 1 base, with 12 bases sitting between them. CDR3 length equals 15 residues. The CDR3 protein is CASSLAAASQETQYF. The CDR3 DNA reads TGTGCCAGCAGCTTGGCCGCAGCGTCCCAAGAGACCCAGTACTTC.

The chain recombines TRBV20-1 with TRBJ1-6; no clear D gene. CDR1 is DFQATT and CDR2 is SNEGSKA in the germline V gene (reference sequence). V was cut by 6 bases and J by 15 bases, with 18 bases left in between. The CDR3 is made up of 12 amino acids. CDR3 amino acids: CSAPSLSGVLHF. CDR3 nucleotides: TGCAGTGCGCCCTCTTTGAGTGGGGTCCTCCACTTT.

The CDR3: CASSSRKTGPETQYF. The CDR3 DNA is TGTGCCAGCAGTTCCCGCAAGACGGGACCGGAGACCCAGTACTTC. The V gene is TRBV12-3 or TRBV12-4, the J gene TRBJ2-5; TRBD1 or TRBD2 may be the D gene (5 bases each). The CDR3 is made up of 15 amino acids. V lost 4 bases and J 5 bases, leaving 17 bases between the germline ends.

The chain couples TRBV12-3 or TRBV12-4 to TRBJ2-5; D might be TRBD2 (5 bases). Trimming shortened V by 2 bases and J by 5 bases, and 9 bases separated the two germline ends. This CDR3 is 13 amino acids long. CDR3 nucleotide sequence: TGTGCCAGCAGTTTATACCGCGGGGAGACCCAGTACTTC. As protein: CASSLYRGETQYF.

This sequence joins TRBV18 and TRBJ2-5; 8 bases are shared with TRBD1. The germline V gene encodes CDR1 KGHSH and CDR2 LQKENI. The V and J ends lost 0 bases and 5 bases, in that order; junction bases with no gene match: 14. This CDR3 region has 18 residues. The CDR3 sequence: CASSPPGGQALPRETQYF. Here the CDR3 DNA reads TGTGCCAGCTCACCACCGGGGGGACAGGCCCTACCGAGGGAGACCCAGTACTTC.

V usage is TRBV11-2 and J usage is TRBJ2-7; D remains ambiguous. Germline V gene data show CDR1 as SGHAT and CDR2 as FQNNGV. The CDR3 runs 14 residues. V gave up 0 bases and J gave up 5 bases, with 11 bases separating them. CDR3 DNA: TGTGCCAGCAGCTTAGACTCGGGCAGGCACGAGCAGTACTTC. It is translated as CASSLDSGRHEQYF. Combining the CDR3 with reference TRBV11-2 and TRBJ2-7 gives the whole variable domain EAGVAQSPRYKIIEKRQSVAFWCNPISGHATLYWYQQILGQGPKLLIQFQNNGVVDDSQLPKDRFSAERLKGVDSTLKIQPAKLEDSAVYLCASSLDSGRHEQYFGPGTRLTVT.

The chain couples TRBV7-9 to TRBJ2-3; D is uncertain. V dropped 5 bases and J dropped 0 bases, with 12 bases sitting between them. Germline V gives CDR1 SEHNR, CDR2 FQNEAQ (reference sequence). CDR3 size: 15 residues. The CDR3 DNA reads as TGTGCCAGCAGCCTCCAACAGAGAAGCACAGATACGCAGTATTTT. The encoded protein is CASSLQQRSTDTQYF.

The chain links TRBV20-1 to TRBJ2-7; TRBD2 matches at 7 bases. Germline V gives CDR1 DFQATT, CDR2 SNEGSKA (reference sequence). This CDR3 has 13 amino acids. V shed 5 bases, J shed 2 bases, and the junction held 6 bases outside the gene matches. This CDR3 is CSAGRDGAYEQYF. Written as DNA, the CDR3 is TGCAGTGCTGGGAGGGACGGAGCCTACGAGCAGTACTTC.

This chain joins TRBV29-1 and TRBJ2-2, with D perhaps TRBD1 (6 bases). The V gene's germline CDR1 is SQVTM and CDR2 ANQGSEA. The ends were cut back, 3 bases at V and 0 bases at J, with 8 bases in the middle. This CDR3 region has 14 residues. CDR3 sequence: CSVEGASNTGELFF. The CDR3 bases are TGCAGCGTTGAGGGGGCCTCGAACACCGGGGAGCTGTTTTTT.

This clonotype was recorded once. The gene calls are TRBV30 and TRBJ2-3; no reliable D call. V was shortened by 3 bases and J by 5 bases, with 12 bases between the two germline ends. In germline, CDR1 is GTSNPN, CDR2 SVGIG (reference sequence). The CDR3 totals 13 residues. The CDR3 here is CAWSVQVGDTQYF. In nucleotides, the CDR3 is TGTGCCTGGAGCGTTCAAGTGGGAGATACGCAGTATTTT. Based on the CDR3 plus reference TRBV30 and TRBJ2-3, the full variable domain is SQTIHQWPATLVQPVGSPLSLECTVEGTSNPNLYWYRQAAGRGLQLLFYSVGIGQISSEVPQNLSASRPQDRQFILSSKKLLLSDSGFYLCAWSVQVGDTQYFGPGTRLTVL.